This T cell receptor beta chain was retrieved from a study of T cells after yellow fever vaccination. This clonotype came up a few times. Between the trimmed V and J ends, which lost 3 bases and 3 bases, there was a span of 3 bases. The CDR3 is 13 amino acids. TCRdb reanalysed the 5' RACE reads using MiXCR and keeps one entry per CDR3 protein. The profile shows about 50,000 distinct CDR3 sequences, roughly 6.9% of them singletons. This chain links TRBV12-3 or TRBV12-4 with TRBJ2-6, with D unresolved. The sequences come from CD8+ T cells sorted from PBMCs, collected on the day of the first yellow fever vaccination. The clonotype was recovered from a man younger than 30 who received the YFV17D yellow fever vaccine. CDR3 sequence reads: CASSLGGANVLTF. DNA for the CDR3: TGTGCCAGCAGTTTGGGTGGGGCCAACGTCCTGACTTTC.